Presented here are 5 T cell receptor beta chains from one specimen sequenced in a study of response to subunit inactivated influenza vaccine. TCRdb re-called the RT-PCR reads through MiXCR, storing one row per CDR3 protein. The sample lists more than 450,000 distinct CDR3 sequences; approximately 10% were seen once. The source was PBMCs from blood, collected on the day of vaccination. These receptors all stem from a man aged 50 to 59 who received an inactivated influenza vaccine.

The chain has TRBV29-1 and TRBJ2-3; the D gene is possibly TRBD1 (5 bases). The CDR3 contains 12 residues. The V end lost 4 bases, the J end lost 7 bases, and 12 bases lay between the germline ends. Germline loops: CDR1 SQVTM, CDR2 ANQGSEA. For the CDR3, the DNA is TGCAGCGTTGGGGGCGACACTTATACGCAGTATTTT. It translates to CSVGGDTYTQYF.

In its sample, this clonotype was seen a few times. This chain uses TRBV7-2 with TRBJ2-3; D gene uncertain. Looked up from germline, CDR1 is SGHTA and CDR2 is FQGNSA. Trimming took off 0 bases at V and 0 bases at J, with 7 bases between the two ends. The CDR3 extends over 15 amino acids. CDR3 DNA: TGTGCCAGCAGCTTAGCATACAGTAGCACAGATACGCAGTATTTT. Translation: CASSLAYSSTDTQYF.

This chain joins TRBV15 and TRBJ2-7; D not resolved. V shed 0 bases and J shed 3 bases, with 3 bases lying between them. Per the germline V gene, CDR1 is LNHNV and CDR2 is YYDKDF (reference sequence). This CDR3 is 12 amino acids long. The CDR3 sequence: CATSRDSYEQYF. CDR3 coding DNA: TGTGCCACCAGCAGAGACAGCTACGAGCAGTACTTC.

The gene calls are TRBV5-1 and TRBJ2-1, with TRBD2 as a possible D gene (7 bases). The CDR3 loop spans 15 amino acids. From germline, CDR1 is SGHRS and CDR2 YFSETQ. V lost 2 bases and J lost 6, with 15 bases in between. CDR3 DNA: TGCGCCAGCAGCTTTTCGGGGGGCACGGGCAATGAGCAGTTCTTC. Translated, it gives CASSFSGGTGNEQFF.

This clonotype was counted a few times. This chain connects TRBV7-8 to TRBJ2-5; D uncertain. Trimming removed 6 bases at V and 4 bases at J, with 12 bases between. Germline CDR1 reads SGHVS; CDR2 reads FQNEAQ. This CDR3 is 13 amino acids long. DNA of the CDR3: TGTGCCAGCAGATCACCGTACCCAGAGACCCAGTACTTC. Translating it yields CASRSPYPETQYF. The full variable domain, in which reference TRBV7-8 and TRBJ2-5 provide the parts outside the CDR3, is GAGVSQSPRYKVAKRGQDVALRCDPISGHVSLFWYQQALGQGPEFLTYFQNEAQLDKSGLPSDRFFAERPEGSVSTLKIQRTQQEDSAVYLCASRSPYPETQYFGPGTRLLVL.